These T cell receptor beta chains were read from a single sample in a study of OX40 agonist ivuxolimab in advanced cancers. The table came from immunoSEQ multiplex PCR; TCRdb's copy has only in-frame clones and leaves some out. The table shows about 26,000 clones, with about 83% occurring only once. The source material was CD4+ or CD8+ T cells sorted from blood, sampled in a trial of the OX40 agonist ivuxolimab. The source is an adult with an advanced solid tumor such as melanoma, head and neck, liver or kidney cancer. Both conserved end residues are trimmed from each CDR3.

cdr3_length j_call v_call cdr3_aa
13 TRBJ2-2 TRBV5-4 ASSLGGINTGELF
14 TRBJ2-7 TRBV2 ASSDPGQGASTGQY
11 TRBJ2-7 TRBV7-9 ASSVDRSYEQY
12 TRBJ1-1 TRBV7-9 ASSLRTQQFEAF
15 TRBJ2-3 TRBV13 ASSSGTSGGAIDTQY
12 TRBJ2-3 TRBV5-1 ASSLRKDADTQY
13 TRBJ1-1 TRBV14 ASSQVLGLNTEAF
12 TRBJ1-1 TRBV5-5 ASSLVAGGPEAF
10 TRBJ1-1 TRBV30 AWSVGDAEAF
18 TRBJ1-1 TRBV12-5 ASGLPETGGNYPMNTEAF
12 TRBJ2-7 TRBV6-1 ASSFEGERYEQY
12 TRBJ1-3 TRBV11-3 ASSLIVPGNTIY
12 TRBJ1-1 TRBV19 ATVEDRANTEAF
12 TRBJ1-3 TRBV27 ASSLGGSGNTIY
13 TRBJ1-5 TRBV7-8 ASSLAGFGNQPQH
11 TRBJ2-7 TRBV7-3 ASSSDWGYEQY
12 TRBJ1-6 TRBV2 ASSGDRDNSPLH
10 TRBJ1-1 TRBV7-9 ASSLIGTGPF
11 TRBJ2-7 TRBV9 ASSVSHRDEQY
13 TRBJ1-2 TRBV27 ASRATGRVLDGYT
12 TRBJ1-2 TRBV19 ASSSLGINYGYT
14 TRBJ2-7 TRBV7-9 ASSADNEGDSYEQY
12 TRBJ1-5 TRBV9 ASSPGHGGQPQH
12 TRBJ1-2 TRBV4-1 ASSHSTGDYGYT
10 TRBJ1-4 TRBV29-1 SVTGTGGKLF
14 TRBJ2-2 TRBV6-5 ASSYSISGNTGELF
11 TRBJ2-1 TRBV19 ASSIRLHNEQF
12 TRBJ1-2 TRBV10-2 ASSDLRHYYGYT
14 TRBJ2-7 TRBV12-5 ASAPPGTGPSYEQY
13 TRBJ1-1 TRBV19 ASSIWGIMNTEAF
11 TRBJ1-1 TRBV7-9 ASSLTVNTEAF
13 TRBJ2-3 TRBV27 ASSDSGGYPDTQY
11 TRBJ1-1 TRBV7-9 ASSFRVNTEAF
13 TRBJ2-7 TRBV6-5 ASSYQNPGLYEQY
14 TRBJ1-2 TRBV4-2 ASSASQGAGNYGYT
11 TRBJ1-2 TRBV6-5 ASTPGVNYGYT
14 TRBJ1-6 TRBV27 ASSSARQSYNSPLH
12 TRBJ1-1 TRBV7-9 ASSPRTENTEAF
12 TRBJ1-3 TRBV5-6 ASSEEMDFNTIY
10 TRBJ2-2 TRBV30 AWSVAVGELF
12 TRBJ1-2 TRBV7-9 ASSLRDIHYGYT
13 TRBJ2-2 TRBV6-1 ASSEEAGNTGELF
12 TRBJ1-4 TRBV19 ASTHRATNEKLF
16 TRBJ1-5 TRBV7-8 ASSSFGGLTYSNQPQH
17 TRBJ1-1 TRBV4-1 ASSQEGGDRGREDTEAF
13 TRBJ1-1 TRBV27 ASSLLPRTNTEAF
12 TRBJ1-6 TRBV7-9 AEAGGTGDSPLH
14 TRBJ2-5 TRBV14 ASSQELAGMFETQY
13 TRBJ2-1 TRBV19 ASSIRRDANNEQF